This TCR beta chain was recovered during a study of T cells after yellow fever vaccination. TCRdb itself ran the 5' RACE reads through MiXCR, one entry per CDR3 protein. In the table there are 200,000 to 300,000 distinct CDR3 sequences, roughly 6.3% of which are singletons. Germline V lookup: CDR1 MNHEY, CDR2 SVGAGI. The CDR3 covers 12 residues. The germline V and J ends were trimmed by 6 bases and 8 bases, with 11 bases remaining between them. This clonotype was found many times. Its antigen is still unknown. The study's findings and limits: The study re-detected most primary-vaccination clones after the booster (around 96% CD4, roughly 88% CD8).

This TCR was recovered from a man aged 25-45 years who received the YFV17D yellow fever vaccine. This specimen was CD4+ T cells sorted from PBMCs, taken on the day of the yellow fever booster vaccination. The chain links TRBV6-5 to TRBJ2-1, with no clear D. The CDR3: CASSQTSDEQFF. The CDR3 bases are TGTGCCAGCAGCCAGACCAGCGATGAGCAGTTCTTC.